This passage covers 11 T cell receptor beta chains from one sample sequenced in a study of human T cells and chemical hapten exposure (dated by TCRdb to the early 2020s). This specimen's time point label, per the study, means: patch test 3, about 24 weeks after DPC sensitization. In the paper's terms, the treatment or condition label means: therapeutic diphenylcyclopropenone sensitization with weekly scalp DPC. The library was obtained by RACE. Sequencing used a NextSeq 500. The public reads were run again by TCRdb, first through fastp at Q25 and then through MiXCR, and only productive beta chains were kept. Each entry merges the rows of one CDR3 protein and shows their most common DNA and genes. The sample data list roughly 200,000 distinct CDR3 sequences, and 24% of these were observed just once. The biggest ten clones account for roughly 2.5% of the sample. The sample here was whole blood, taken in connection with sensitization to the hapten diphenylcyclopropenone (DPC). The receptors stem from a middle-aged woman with alopecia areata. Some clones in this sample may be carry-over from other donors' samples.

This clonotype was seen ten or more times. CDR3 bases: TGTGCCAGCAGTGCTCAGGGACTATCCTACGAGCAGTACTTC. Translated, it gives CASSAQGLSYEQYF. The chain is built from TRBV9 and TRBJ2-7, with TRBD2 matching 7 bases. The CDR3 is made up of 14 amino acids. Germline V gives CDR1 SGDLS, CDR2 YYNGEE. After removal of 5 bases from V and 1 base from J, the junction contained 6 bases not matched to a gene.

This clonotype was detected a few times. The rearrangement links TRBV27 to TRBJ1-3, with a possible D match to TRBD1 (5 bases). V shed 3 bases and J shed 5 bases, with 11 bases lying between them. Germline V CDR1 and CDR2: MNHEY, SMNVEV (reference sequence). This CDR3 is built from 14 residues. This chain's CDR3 is CASSFSGSRNTIYF. The CDR3, as DNA: TGTGCCAGCAGTTTTTCAGGGTCCCGAAACACCATATATTTT.

This clonotype was counted between two and nine times. J is TRBJ2-7 and V is TRBV6-2 or TRBV6-3; 9 bases match TRBD1. The CDR3 length is 17 residues. Germline V gene sequence: CDR1 MNHEY, CDR2 SVGEGT. V gave up 0 bases and J gave up 3 bases; unmatched junction bases: 9. CDR3 region: CASSYSRDRVYFYEQYF. DNA for the CDR3: TGTGCCAGCAGTTACTCGCGGGACAGGGTTTATTTCTACGAGCAGTACTTC.

Only a few counts were recorded for this clonotype. The chain links TRBV24-1 to TRBJ2-2; D tentatively fits TRBD1 or TRBD2 (6 bases each). The CDR3 runs to 16 residues. Germline V gene sequence: CDR1 KGHDR, CDR2 SFDVKD. The ends were cut back, 6 bases at V and 2 bases at J, with 15 bases in the middle. The CDR3 spells CATSHEPGGNTGELFF. CDR3 bases: TGTGCCACCAGTCATGAGCCCGGGGGCAACACCGGGGAGCTGTTTTTT.

The chain carries TRBV27 and TRBJ1-1; D gene uncertain. CDR1 is MNHEY and CDR2 is SMNVEV in the germline V gene (reference sequence). This CDR3 is 16 amino acids long. V gave up 1 base and J gave up 1 base, with 13 bases separating them. The CDR3 here is CASSLWGFTENTEAFF. The CDR3 DNA reads as TGTGCCAGCAGTTTATGGGGTTTTACCGAGAACACTGAAGCTTTCTTT.

The chain carries TRBV4-2 and TRBJ2-3; D ambiguous. Between the trimmed V and J ends, which lost 3 bases and 0 bases, there was a span of 10 bases. The CDR3 loop spans 15 amino acids. Per the germline V gene, CDR1 is LGHNA and CDR2 is YNFKEQ. The CDR3 bases are TGTGCCAGCAGCCAGATGCCAGCTAGCACAGATACGCAGTATTTT. Translating gives CASSQMPASTDTQYF.

The chain recombines TRBV5-1 with TRBJ2-2; D is undetermined. Germline lookup yields CDR1 SGHRS and CDR2 YFSETQ. Trimming stripped 6 bases from V and 4 bases from J, with 10 bases between. The CDR3 is 13 amino acids. The chain's CDR3 is CASKSDVTGELFF. The CDR3 coding sequence is TGCGCCAGCAAATCGGACGTCACCGGGGAGCTGTTTTTT.

This clonotype was observed at least ten times. This chain connects TRBV4-1 to TRBJ1-1; the D gene is possibly TRBD1 (6 bases). Trimming removed 6 bases from V and 3 bases from J, with 11 bases in between. In germline, CDR1 is MGHRA, CDR2 YSYEKL. The CDR3 loop spans 13 amino acids. The CDR3 sequence is CASRRGMYTEAFF. The CDR3 region has the DNA TGCGCCAGCAGGAGGGGGATGTACACTGAAGCTTTCTTT.

This clonotype came up many times. The chain uses TRBV20-1 and TRBJ2-3; 14 bases agree with TRBD2. This CDR3 region has 15 residues. Per the germline V gene, CDR1 is DFQATT and CDR2 is SNEGSKA (reference sequence). V was pared by 6 bases and J by 7 bases, with 9 bases of the junction left unmatched. The CDR3 sequence: CSARLGLAGGNTQYF. The CDR3 bases are TGCAGTGCACGCCTAGGACTAGCGGGGGGAAATACGCAGTATTTT.

The table lists this clonotype with many counts. The V and J genes are TRBV12-3 or TRBV12-4 and TRBJ1-2; 11 nucleotides match TRBD1. Germline trimming cut 2 bases from V and 4 bases from J; bases unmatched to any gene: 3. The CDR3 sequence is 15 residues long. The CDR3, as DNA: TGTGCCAGCAGTTTAATGGGACAGGGGGTCTATGGCTACACCTTC. It translates to CASSLMGQGVYGYTF.

The chain employs TRBV9 and TRBJ2-1; the D gene is possibly TRBD1 (5 bases). Germline CDR1 reads SGDLS; CDR2 reads YYNGEE. The CDR3 is made up of 15 amino acids. V lost 2 bases, J lost 0 bases, and 9 bases lay in between. The CDR3 here is CASSVQGSSYNEQFF. For the CDR3, the DNA is TGTGCCAGCAGCGTTCAGGGCAGCTCCTACAATGAGCAGTTCTTC.